The rows below give T cell receptor beta chains drawn from one sample of a study of radiotherapy plus CTLA-4 blockade in lung cancer. The method was immunoSEQ multiplex PCR; TCRdb's version includes in-frame clones alone and lacks a portion of them. Of about 97,000 clones listed, about four fifths are singletons. Sequenced material: peripheral blood, taken from a patient treated with radiotherapy plus ipilimumab. These receptors were collected from a human donor with non-small cell lung cancer who had a partial response to radiotherapy plus ipilimumab. Some clones in this sample may be carry-over from other donors' samples. CDR3s leave out the opening cysteine and the closing phenylalanine or tryptophan. Size values are once, few and many counts, or a class for expanded clones, and some rows have none.

J | V | length | size | CDR3
TRBJ2-1 | TRBV7-9 | 14 | NA | ASSLDLAGGHNEQF
TRBJ2-1 | TRBV4-2 | 12 | NA | ASSRSGGANEQF
TRBJ2-7 | TRBV2 | 12 | few | ASRKEQGAWEQY
TRBJ1-5 | TRBV5-6 | 14 | NA | ASSLGGQGGGQPQH
TRBJ2-5 | TRBV11-2 | 11 | NA | ASSADRGETQY
TRBJ2-7 | TRBV20-1 | 9 | NA | SAAGSYEQY
TRBJ2-3 | TRBV5-6 | 17 | NA | ASSPTVLNWRERTNTQY
TRBJ2-7 | TRBV9 | 11 | NA | ASSVGFGGAQY
TRBJ2-1 | TRBV19 | 12 | NA | ASRQRQGGNEQF
TRBJ2-1 | TRBV2 | 13 | NA | ASSPLAGGDREQF
TRBJ2-1 | TRBV7-2 | 13 | NA | ASSGLAGGYNEQF
TRBJ1-1 | TRBV19 | 14 | NA | ASIPTPGQGRAEAF
TRBJ2-7 | TRBV13 | 14 | NA | ASSSTGTSGDYEQY
TRBJ1-5 | TRBV7-9 | 13 | few | ASSETGSSNQPQH
TRBJ2-1 | TRBV11-2 | 12 | NA | ASSRPGQGFEQF
TRBJ1-4 | TRBV7-2 | 13 | many | ASSAAKGWDEKLF
TRBJ2-6 | TRBV4-1 | 20 | NA | ASSHHRRDRNLAAPGANVLT
TRBJ2-3 | TRBV5-4 | 13 | NA | ASTVWGRSTDTQY
TRBJ2-7 | TRBV6-1 | 10 | NA | ASSEELRKQY
TRBJ2-3 | TRBV29-1 | 9 | NA | SARTVNTQY
TRBJ1-3 | TRBV28 | 15 | medium-sized | ASRGGGSYHSGNTIY
TRBJ2-1 | TRBV10-1 | 10 | NA | ASSEGGDPQF
TRBJ2-7 | TRBV5-8 | 11 | NA | ASSPRTAYEQY
TRBJ1-1 | TRBV11-3 | 13 | NA | ASSLLSGGATEAF
TRBJ2-1 | TRBV29-1 | 12 | NA | SVDPSGVYNEQF
TRBJ2-7 | TRBV25-1 | 13 | few | ASSPRGIGAYEQY
TRBJ2-1 | TRBV27 | 12 | NA | ASSSGLAPNEQF
TRBJ2-1 | TRBV18 | 14 | NA | ASSPLGGFTGNEQF
TRBJ2-5 | TRBV11-2 | 13 | NA | ASSFREGLKETQY
TRBJ1-1 | TRBV28 | 13 | NA | ASRGMDGRNTEAF
TRBJ1-2 | TRBV9 | 13 | NA | ASSVAPQGGYGYT
TRBJ2-5 | TRBV19 | 13 | NA | ASSTARVRGETQY
TRBJ2-5 | TRBV4-3 | 12 | few | ASSQDKLAETQY
TRBJ2-2 | TRBV7-9 | 13 | NA | ASSLGALYTGELF
TRBJ2-1 | TRBV5-5 | 14 | NA | ASSLDGGPSYNEQF
TRBJ2-3 | TRBV18 | 17 | NA | ASSPTGTGGQVFTDTQY
TRBJ2-2 | TRBV7-3 | 13 | NA | ASSETPGGTGELF
TRBJ2-3 | TRBV5-1 | 19 | NA | ASSWISAVSGGASGTDTQY
TRBJ2-3 | TRBV30 | 13 | NA | AWRTASGNSDTQY
TRBJ2-1 | TRBV6-5 | 12 | NA | ASSEWGAYNEQF
TRBJ1-2 | TRBV7-9 | 13 | NA | ASSLVAGGRSGYT
TRBJ2-7 | TRBV28 | 13 | NA | ASSFPDGTSTVQY
TRBJ2-1 | TRBV4-1 | 13 | few | ASSDGRGVYNEQF
TRBJ2-1 | TRBV5-6 | 15 | NA | ASSFEGYRRSYNEQF